This TCR beta chain was profiled in a study of high-grade serous ovarian cancer treatment subgroups. Study-level points and caveats: Higher neoantigen levels went with greater TCR clonal relatedness.

Tumor samples were taken before definitive surgery or chemotherapy. The CDR3 loop spans 13 amino acids. Per the germline V gene, CDR1 is PRHDT and CDR2 is FYEKMQ (reference sequence). Trimming stripped 2 bases from V and 11 bases from J, with 15 bases between. Generated by immunoSEQ multiplex PCR, the TCRdb table keeps only in-frame clones and is missing some. Of 6,000 to 8,000 clones in the sample, approximately 84% are singletons; the top ten hold roughly 12%. As concerns this clone: What it recognizes is unknown.

This chain joins TRBV13 and TRBJ2-5; no definite D call. The source material was tumor tissue. The sequence was collected from a human donor with high-grade serous ovarian cancer. The CDR3 bases are TGTGCCAGCAGCTTACACAGCCCAGGTGAGCAGTACTTC. It specifies CASSLHSPGEQYF.